What follows are 19 T cell receptor beta chains derived from one specimen sequenced in a study of response to subunit inactivated influenza vaccine. TCRdb reanalysed the RT-PCR reads using MiXCR and keeps one entry per CDR3 protein. The table lists 600,000 to 850,000 distinct CDR3 sequences, 14% of them singletons. Material: PBMCs from blood, obtained roughly 15 days before vaccination. All receptors derive from a man aged 45 to 65 who received an inactivated influenza vaccine.

This chain uses TRBV3-1 with TRBJ2-1; no clear D. Trimming removed 1 base at V and 7 bases at J, with 11 bases between. CDR3 size: 14 residues. CDR1 and CDR2 from the germline V gene are LGHDT and YNNKEL (reference sequence). This CDR3 reads CASSQAVHTNEQFF. The CDR3 DNA reads TGTGCCAGCAGCCAAGCGGTTCATACAAATGAGCAGTTCTTC.

The rearrangement links TRBV28 to TRBJ2-6; TRBD2 might be the D (5 bases). Germline lookup yields CDR1 MDHEN and CDR2 SYDVKM. This CDR3 is 14 amino acids long. The ends were cut back, 7 bases at V and 1 base at J, with 8 bases in the middle. CDR3 amino acids: CASTGGSGANVLTF. CDR3 sequence (DNA): TGTGCCAGCACCGGAGGATCTGGGGCCAACGTCCTGACTTTC.

This clonotype was picked up a small number of times. V is TRBV24-1 and J is TRBJ2-5, with TRBD2 identical over 11 bases. The CDR3 has 14 residues. J was trimmed by 2 bases and V by 8 bases; bases with no gene match: 3. Per the germline V gene, CDR1 is KGHDR and CDR2 is SFDVKD. The CDR3 DNA is TGTGCCACCAAGGGACTAGCGGATCAAGAGACCCAGTACTTC. Translated: CATKGLADQETQYF.

This clonotype was seen more than once but under ten times. The chain carries TRBV4-3 and TRBJ1-1; maybe TRBD1 (5 bases). The CDR3 spans 14 residues. V lost 1 base and J 2 bases, leaving 8 bases between the germline ends. Per germline, CDR1 LGHNA and CDR2 YSLEER. CDR3 protein: CASSQGDGNTEAFF. Here the CDR3 DNA reads TGCGCCAGCAGCCAAGGGGACGGTAACACTGAAGCTTTCTTT.

V is TRBV10-3 and J is TRBJ1-1; D is unclear. V was trimmed by 4 bases and J by 1 base, leaving 7 bases between them. Germline V CDR1 and CDR2: ENHRY, SYGVKD. This CDR3 is 13 amino acids long. This chain's CDR3 is CAISVDANTEAFF. In nucleotides, the CDR3 is TGTGCCATCAGTGTGGACGCGAACACTGAAGCTTTCTTT.

In its sample, this clonotype was seen many times. This chain links TRBV27 with TRBJ2-2; D may be TRBD1 (5 bases). The CDR3 extends over 17 amino acids. The germline V gene encodes CDR1 MNHEY and CDR2 SMNVEV (reference sequence). Trimming shortened V by 4 bases and J by 4 bases, and 19 bases separated the two germline ends. CDR3 coding DNA: TGTGCCAGCAGTTCCATATCCCGAACAGGAGTCACCGGGGAGCTGTTTTTT. This sequence encodes CASSSISRTGVTGELFF.

The sample holds a few counts of this clonotype. V gene TRBV12-3 or TRBV12-4 combines with J gene TRBJ2-2, with D uncertain. V was clipped by 5 bases and J by 1 base, with 11 bases between them. The CDR3 extends over 15 amino acids. The CDR3 region is CASSPNGRNTGELFF. The DNA for the CDR3 is TGTGCCAGCAGTCCCAACGGACGGAACACCGGGGAGCTGTTTTTT.

This clonotype was recorded at least ten times. V is TRBV2 and J is TRBJ2-2; 10 positions match TRBD2. In germline, CDR1 is SNHLY, CDR2 FYNNEI. J was trimmed by 4 bases and V by 3 bases; bases with no gene match: 8. The CDR3 loop spans 17 amino acids. This chain's CDR3 is CASSESSGGPGTGELFF. DNA of the CDR3: TGTGCCAGCAGTGAGAGTAGCGGGGGGCCGGGCACCGGGGAGCTGTTTTTT. Full variable domain (outside the CDR3, taken from reference TRBV2 and TRBJ2-2): EPEVTQTPSHQVTQMGQEVILRCVPISNHLYFYWYRQILGQKVEFLVSFYNNEISEKSEIFDDQFSVERPDGSNFTLKIRSTKLEDSAMYFCASSESSGGPGTGELFFGEGSRLTVL.

There are a few counts of this clonotype. This chain uses TRBV21-1 with TRBJ2-1; the table's D call of TRBD2 was not tested on the DNA. TRBV21-1 counts as a pseudogene. The CDR3 has 11 amino acids. This chain's CDR3 is CASSPAPKQFF. CDR3 sequence (DNA): TGTGCCAGCAGCCCCGCTCCGAAGCAGTTCTTC.

The V and J genes are TRBV7-9 and TRBJ2-5; D may be TRBD2 (6 bases). The CDR3 has 14 amino acids. With 5 bases removed from V and 3 bases from J, the gap between germline ends came to 13 bases. In germline, CDR1 is SEHNR, CDR2 FQNEAQ (reference sequence). The CDR3 DNA follows: TGTGCCAGCAGCAGCCGCGGAGGGAAAGAGACCCAGTACTTC. This encodes CASSSRGGKETQYF.

This clonotype has a handful of counts. V is TRBV28 and J is TRBJ2-7; 8 bases map to TRBD2. The CDR3 extends over 14 amino acids. Germline CDR1 reads MDHEN; CDR2 reads SYDVKM. V gave up 6 bases and J gave up 6 bases; unmatched junction bases: 10. The CDR3 is CASRSAAGGGEQYF. The CDR3 region has the DNA TGTGCCAGCAGGAGTGCGGCGGGGGGAGGCGAGCAGTACTTC.

The genes are TRBV19 and TRBJ2-7, with 7 bases lining up with TRBD1. The germline V gene encodes CDR1 LNHDA and CDR2 SQIVND (reference sequence). The CDR3 has 15 amino acids. The V gene end was trimmed by 5 bases and the J gene end by 4 bases; junction bases not matched to a gene: 11. The CDR3 nucleotides are TGTGCCAGTAGTGCAAACCTCGGGACAGCGTACGAGCAGTACTTC. This encodes CASSANLGTAYEQYF.

This clonotype was observed a few times. DNA for the CDR3: TGTGCCAGCTCACCACCGTCCAGCGCCACAGATACGCAGTATTTT. Amino acids: CASSPPSSATDTQYF. V and J are TRBV18 and TRBJ2-3; D is ambiguous. V lost 0 bases to trimming and J lost 2 bases, with 9 bases between them. From germline, CDR1 is KGHSH and CDR2 LQKENI. CDR3 length equals 15 residues.

This rearrangement joins TRBV3-1 to TRBJ2-7; D is tentatively TRBD1 or TRBD2 (5 bases each). This CDR3 comprises 16 residues. Deletions cut 0 bases from V and 7 bases from J, with 19 bases between. Germline assignment: CDR1 LGHDT and CDR2 YNNKEL (reference sequence). CDR3 loop: CASSQDSGAGWREQYF. As DNA, the CDR3 is TGTGCCAGCAGCCAAGATTCCGGGGCAGGGTGGCGGGAGCAGTACTTC.

This clonotype was picked up a small number of times. This chain uses TRBV12-3 or TRBV12-4 with TRBJ1-2; D ambiguous. V lost 4 bases to trimming and J lost 1 base, with 10 bases between them. This CDR3 comprises 14 residues. The CDR3 sequence is CASSYNSLNYGYTF. The DNA of the CDR3 is TGTGCCAGCAGTTATAACAGCCTTAACTATGGCTACACCTTC.

This clonotype came up a few times. The DNA for the CDR3 is TGTGCCAGCAGCGAGGGACAGGGATTGAACACTGAAGCTTTCTTT. Protein: CASSEGQGLNTEAFF. The chain combines TRBV3-1 with TRBJ1-1; 9 bases map to TRBD1. Germline-derived CDR1 and CDR2 are LGHDT and YNNKEL (reference sequence). There are 15 residues in the CDR3. The V segment lost 5 bases and the J segment 0 bases; nucleotides outside the gene matches: 4. Variable domain in full (rest from reference TRBV3-1 and TRBJ1-1): DTAVSQTPKYLVTQMGNDKSIKCEQNLGHDTMYWYKQDSKKFLKIMFSYNNKELIINETVPNRFSPKSPDKAHLNLHINSLELGDSAVYFCASSEGQGLNTEAFFGQGTRLTVV.

This clonotype was detected many times. This rearrangement joins TRBV27 to TRBJ2-1, with 9 bases lining up with TRBD2. Looked up from germline, CDR1 is MNHEY and CDR2 is SMNVEV (reference sequence). The CDR3 has 15 amino acids. The V gene end was trimmed by 5 bases and the J gene end by 2 bases; junction bases not matched to a gene: 4. CDR3 sequence reads: CASSIKRGAYNEQFF. The CDR3 DNA is TGTGCCAGCAGTATAAAGCGGGGGGCCTACAATGAGCAGTTCTTC.

In this sample, this clonotype turned up a few times. This chain connects TRBV29-1 to TRBJ2-1; D is unresolved. There are 12 residues in the CDR3. Germline values: CDR1 SQVTM, CDR2 ANQGSEA. V dropped 6 bases and J dropped 9 bases, with 15 bases sitting between them. CDR3 in DNA: TGCAGCGTCTCAGACACCCTGGGTGAGCAGTTCTTC. Encoded protein: CSVSDTLGEQFF.

The rearrangement uses TRBV27 and TRBJ1-5; 8 bases are shared with TRBD1. The ends lost 4 bases at V and 7 bases at J; junction bases unmatched: 12. CDR1 and CDR2 (germline): MNHEY, SMNVEV (reference sequence). The CDR3 runs to 16 residues. The CDR3 region is CASSSTDRGQSQPQHF. CDR3 DNA: TGTGCCAGCAGTTCAACTGACAGGGGACAATCCCAGCCCCAGCATTTT.